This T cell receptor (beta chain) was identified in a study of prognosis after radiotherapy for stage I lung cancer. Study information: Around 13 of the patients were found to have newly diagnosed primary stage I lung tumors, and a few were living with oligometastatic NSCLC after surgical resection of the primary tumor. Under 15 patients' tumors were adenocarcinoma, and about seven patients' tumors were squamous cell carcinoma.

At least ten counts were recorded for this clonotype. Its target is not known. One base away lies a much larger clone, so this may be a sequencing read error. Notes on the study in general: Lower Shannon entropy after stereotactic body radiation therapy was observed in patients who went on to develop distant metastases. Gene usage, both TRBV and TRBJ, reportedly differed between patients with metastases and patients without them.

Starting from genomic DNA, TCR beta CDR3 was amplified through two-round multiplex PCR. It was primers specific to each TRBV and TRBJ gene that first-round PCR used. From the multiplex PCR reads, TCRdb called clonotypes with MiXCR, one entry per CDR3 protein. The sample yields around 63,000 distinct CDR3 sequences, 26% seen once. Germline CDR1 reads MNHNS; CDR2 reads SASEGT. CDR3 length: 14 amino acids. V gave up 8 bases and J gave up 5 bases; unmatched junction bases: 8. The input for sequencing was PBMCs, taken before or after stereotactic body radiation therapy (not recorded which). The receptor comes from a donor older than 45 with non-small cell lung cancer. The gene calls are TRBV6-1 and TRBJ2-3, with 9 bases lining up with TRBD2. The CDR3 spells CASGASGVKDTQYF. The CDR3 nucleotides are TGTGCCAGCGGCGCTAGCGGGGTAAAAGATACGCAGTATTTT.